These 12 T cell receptor beta chains were all obtained from the same sample, sequenced in a study of blood T cells in healthy people across ages. A J-beta primer mix and a sample-barcoded 5' primer were used in a second PCR of about 7 to 12 cycles. TCRdb passed the 5' RACE reads through MiXCR, listing each CDR3 protein once. The repertoire consists of 650,000 to 900,000 distinct CDR3 sequences, with 62% occurring once and the leading ten covering 28%. The sequencing sample was made of blood. Receptors were obtained from a man between 25 and 39 years old in good health.

The chain has TRBV12-3 or TRBV12-4 and TRBJ2-7; D is possibly TRBD2 (5 bases). The V end lost 7 bases, the J end lost 0 bases, and 16 bases lay between the germline ends. The CDR3 covers 15 residues. The CDR3 is CASNRIPGSSYEQYF. In nucleotides, the CDR3 is TGTGCCAGCAACCGAATACCGGGAAGCTCCTACGAGCAGTACTTC.

The chain uses TRBV12-3 or TRBV12-4 and TRBJ2-1; 9 bases fit TRBD1. The ends lost 6 bases at V and 10 bases at J; junction bases unmatched: 10. CDR3 size: 14 residues. DNA of the CDR3: TGTGCCAGCAGGTTGGGACAGGGATGGAGAGAGCAGTTCTTC. As protein: CASRLGQGWREQFF.

The gene calls are TRBV20-1 and TRBJ2-5, with D possibly being TRBD2 (5 bases). The end of the DNA aligns better with TRBJ2-7, so the J call may be wrong. The CDR3 is made up of 19 amino acids. Germline V CDR1 and CDR2: DFQATT, SNEGSKA (reference sequence). CDR3 nucleotide sequence: TGCAGTGCTAGAGATTTTGAAGGGTTGGTCGGGATCAATGGGTACGAGCAGTACTTC. As protein: CSARDFEGLVGINGYEQYF.

The chain uses TRBV12-3 or TRBV12-4 and TRBJ1-6; D gene uncertain. Trimming left V 1 base short and J 9 bases short, with 7 bases between. The CDR3 spans 13 residues. The CDR3 nucleotides are TGTGCCAGCAGTTTAGAAAGTTTTTCACCCCTCCACTTT. Translated: CASSLESFSPLHF.

CDR3 region: CSALYGYTF. DNA for the CDR3: TGCAGTGCTCTCTATGGCTACACCTTC. The rearrangement links TRBV20-1 to TRBJ1-2; no clear D. CDR1 and CDR2 (germline): DFQATT, SNEGSKA (reference sequence). The CDR3 consists of 9 residues. The V and J ends lost 5 bases and 4 bases respectively, with 2 bases between them.

The chain carries TRBV6-1 and TRBJ2-5; D may be TRBD1 or TRBD2 (7 bases each). Per the germline V gene, CDR1 is MNHNS and CDR2 is SASEGT. Trimming took 3 bases from V and 2 from J, leaving 13 bases between them. CDR3 length: 15 amino acids. In DNA form, the CDR3 reads TGTGCCAGCAGTGAGGGGGGGACAGAACAAGAGACCCAGTACTTC. Its translation is CASSEGGTEQETQYF.

This rearrangement joins TRBV7-2 to TRBJ2-7; maybe TRBD1 (6 bases). The CDR3 loop spans 14 amino acids. In germline, CDR1 is SGHTA, CDR2 FQGNSA. V lost 6 bases to trimming and J lost 1 base, with 13 bases between them. In DNA, the CDR3 is TGTGCCAGCAGTTCAGTAACAGGGTCCTACGAGCAGTACTTC. This encodes CASSSVTGSYEQYF. The variable domain in full, completed from reference TRBV7-2 and TRBJ2-7, reads GAGVSQSPSNKVTEKGKDVELRCDPISGHTALYWYRQSLGQGLEFLIYFQGNSAPDKSGLPSDRFSAERTGGSVSTLTIQRTQQEDSAVYLCASSSVTGSYEQYFGPGTRLTVT.

Notes on this clonotype: One junction end disagrees with the germline gene, perhaps due to a read error. CDR3 sequence reads: CTSSFWTGPSTDTQYF. The CDR3 nucleotides are TGTACCAGCAGCTTCTGGACAGGGCCTAGCACAGATACGCAGTATTTT. This chain joins TRBV5-5 and TRBJ2-3; the match to TRBD1 covers 8 bases. The germline V gene has CDR1 SGHKS and CDR2 YYEKEE (reference sequence). The CDR3 covers 16 residues.

In this sample, this clonotype turned up a few times. CDR3 nucleotide sequence: TGTGCCAGCAGTGATCGGACAGCTCCCTACGAGCAGTACTTC. This sequence encodes CASSDRTAPYEQYF. The rearrangement links TRBV2 to TRBJ2-7, with a possible D match to TRBD1 (6 bases). Per the germline V gene, CDR1 is SNHLY and CDR2 is FYNNEI. V dropped 3 bases and J dropped 2 bases, with 11 bases sitting between them. The CDR3 length is 14 residues.

In its sample, this clonotype was seen once. The rearrangement joins TRBV7-2 to TRBJ2-4, with D unresolved. With 5 bases removed from V and 10 bases from J, the gap between germline ends came to 9 bases. Germline V gene sequence: CDR1 SGHTA, CDR2 FQGNSA. The CDR3 is made up of 11 amino acids. The CDR3: CASSITNIQYF. The CDR3 bases are TGTGCCAGCAGCATTACAAATATTCAGTACTTC. Together with reference TRBV7-2 and TRBJ2-4, the CDR3 gives the full variable domain: GAGVSQSPSNKVTEKGKDVELRCDPISGHTALYWYRQSLGQGLEFLIYFQGNSAPDKSGLPSDRFSAERTGGSVSTLTIQRTQQEDSAVYLCASSITNIQYFGAGTRLSVL.

The genes are TRBV21-1 and TRBJ2-7; the table's D call, TRBD1, has no DNA check behind it. TRBV21-1 corresponds to a pseudogene. The length of the CDR3 is 17 residues. CDR3 sequence (DNA): TGTGCCAGCAGCAAAGCACCCCAGGGGCAGGGTTCCTACGAGCAGTACTTC. Amino acid sequence: CASSKAPQGQGSYEQYF.

A single count supports this clonotype. The chain is built from TRBV30 and TRBJ2-5; possibly TRBD1 or TRBD2 for D (6 bases each). With the DNA end fitting TRBJ2-7 better, the J assignment may be wrong. The CDR3 contains 14 residues. Germline V gene lookup returns CDR1 GTSNPN and CDR2 SVGIG (reference sequence). The CDR3 sequence is CAWSFGPGANEQYF. CDR3 DNA: TGTGCCTGGAGTTTCGGACCGGGGGCCAACGAGCAGTACTTC.